A selection of T cell receptor beta chains follows, all from one sample in a study of T and B cells in COVID-19 patients. MiXCR, run by TCRdb on the multiplex PCR reads, gives a single entry per CDR3 protein. The sample includes around 12,000 distinct CDR3 sequences, nearly 30% of them seen just once. Material: blood. These receptors originate from a human donor who had recovered from COVID-19. The CDR3 runs from the conserved cysteine through the conserved F or W. A D gene is named only where the DNA matches it firmly. The listing skips clone size in some rows; elsewhere it reads once, few, many or a size class.

D	J	size	length	V	CDR3	DNA
-	TRBJ2-7	-	15	TRBV6-2/TRBV6-3	CASSYRRPGAYEQYF	TGTGCCAGCAGTTACAGGAGACCGGGCGCCTACGAGCAGTACTTC
TRBD1	TRBJ1-4	medium-sized	14	TRBV19	CASSQTGESEKLFF	TGTGCCAGCTCCCAGACAGGGGAGAGTGAAAAACTGTTTTTT
-	TRBJ1-4	-	14	TRBV20-1	CSASGLATNEKLFF	TGCAGTGCTAGTGGACTTGCAACTAATGAAAAACTGTTTTTT
-	TRBJ2-2	medium-sized	14	TRBV11-1	CASSLGLTTGELFF	TGTGCCAGCAGCTTAGGCCTAACGACCGGGGAGCTGTTTTTT
-	TRBJ2-3	many	13	TRBV5-4	CASSLHQKDTQYF	TGTGCCAGCAGCTTGCATCAGAAGGATACGCAGTATTTT
TRBD2	TRBJ2-3	few	14	TRBV20-1	CSARRLAGTDTQYF	TGCAGTGCTAGGAGACTAGCGGGCACAGATACGCAGTATTTT
-	TRBJ2-6	-	13	TRBV18	CAGSLSGANVLTF	TGTGCCGGCTCTCTCTCTGGGGCCAACGTCCTGACTTTC
-	TRBJ1-3	medium-sized	14	TRBV19	CASRPGATGNTIYF	TGTGCCAGTCGACCGGGGGCTACTGGAAACACCATATATTTT
TRBD2	TRBJ2-3	medium-sized	15	TRBV19	CASSTPRAGEDTQYF	TGTGCCAGTAGTACCCCGAGGGCGGGAGAAGATACGCAGTATTTT
-	TRBJ1-1	many	14	TRBV11-1	CASSLGAGNTEAFF	TGTGCCAGCAGCTTAGGGGCCGGGAACACTGAAGCTTTCTTT
TRBD1	TRBJ2-7	medium-sized	17	TRBV15	CATSRDSLGDSSYEQYF	TGTGCCACCAGCAGAGACTCTTTGGGGGACAGTAGCTACGAGCAGTACTTC
-	TRBJ2-1	medium-sized	13	TRBV6-5	CASSQDEYNEQFF	TGTGCCAGCAGTCAGGACGAGTACAATGAGCAGTTCTTC
TRBD2	TRBJ2-7	once	14	TRBV7-2	CASKQAGASYEQYF	TGTGCCAGCAAACAAGCGGGAGCGTCCTACGAGCAGTACTTC
-	TRBJ2-2	medium-sized	16	TRBV19	CASRGENIANTGELFF	TGTGCCAGTAGGGGGGAGAACATCGCGAACACCGGGGAGCTGTTTTTT
-	TRBJ2-2	few	14	TRBV5-6	CASSLLRDVGELFF	TGTGCCAGCAGCTTGCTCCGGGATGTCGGGGAGCTGTTTTTT
-	TRBJ2-1	many	16	TRBV19	CATTTGYRVNYNEQFF	TGTGCCACTACAACCGGCTACAGGGTCAACTACAATGAGCAGTTCTTC
-	TRBJ1-4	medium-sized	14	TRBV19	CASRGEQGGEKLFF	TGTGCCAGTAGGGGAGAACAGGGAGGGGAAAAACTGTTTTTT
-	TRBJ1-1	-	15	TRBV6-2/TRBV6-3	CASSYPGTGRREAFF	TGTGCCAGCAGTTATCCCGGGACGGGGAGGAGGGAAGCTTTCTTT
-	TRBJ2-1	-	14	TRBV7-6	CASSLTRLGNEQFF	TGTGCCAGCAGCTTAACCAGGTTAGGCAATGAGCAGTTCTTC
-	TRBJ2-5	many	14	TRBV13	CASSFRTFQETQYF	TGTGCCAGCAGCTTCCGGACCTTCCAAGAGACCCAGTACTTC
TRBD1	TRBJ1-2	-	15	TRBV6-5	CASSSTGVGSYGYTF	TGTGCCAGCAGTTCCACAGGGGTAGGAAGCTATGGCTACACCTTC
-	TRBJ2-7	medium-sized	15	TRBV18	CASSAASGLSYEQYF	TGTGCCAGCTCGGCGGCCAGCGGACTTTCCTACGAGCAGTACTTC
-	TRBJ2-2	few	14	TRBV6-5	CASNLQGNTGELFF	TGTGCCAGCAATCTACAGGGGAACACCGGGGAGCTGTTTTTT
-	TRBJ2-3	-	11	TRBV6-2/TRBV6-3	CASREPDTQYF	TGTGCCAGCAGAGAACCGGATACGCAGTATTTT
TRBD2	TRBJ2-1	medium-sized	15	TRBV30	CAWSVLLAGENEQFF	TGTGCCTGGAGTGTACTACTAGCGGGAGAGAATGAGCAGTTCTTC
-	TRBJ2-1	medium-sized	16	TRBV11-3	CASTLQGFGQPNEQFF	TGTGCCAGCACACTCCAGGGGTTTGGGCAACCAAATGAGCAGTTCTTC
TRBD1	TRBJ2-3	few	15	TRBV6-2/TRBV6-3	CASRTAGTGVNTQYF	TGTGCCAGCAGAACTGCCGGGACAGGGGTGAATACGCAGTATTTT
TRBD2	TRBJ2-5	-	16	TRBV6-2/TRBV6-3	CASIPGTSGSRETQYF	TGTGCCAGCATACCCGGGACTAGCGGGAGTAGAGAGACCCAGTACTTC
-	TRBJ1-4	medium-sized	14	TRBV19	CASSLGGSNEKLFF	TGTGCCAGTAGTCTCGGGGGATCTAATGAAAAACTGTTTTTT
-	TRBJ2-1	many	12	TRBV6-2/TRBV6-3	CASSRARGEQFF	TGTGCCAGCAGCCGGGCCCGAGGGGAGCAGTTCTTC
-	TRBJ2-3	few	15	TRBV6-5	CASSLGGQTLDTQYF	TGTGCCAGCAGTTTAGGGGGACAAACACTGGATACGCAGTATTTT
TRBD1	TRBJ2-4	-	16	TRBV6-2/TRBV6-3	CASSRPGQGAKNIQYF	TGTGCCAGCAGTAGACCGGGACAGGGGGCCAAAAACATTCAGTACTTC
-	TRBJ2-4	-	15	TRBV11-3	CASSLVSGSKNIQYF	TGTGCCAGCAGCTTAGTTTCAGGAAGCAAAAACATTCAGTACTTC
-	TRBJ1-4	medium-sized	14	TRBV19	CASSIRAGAEKLFF	TGTGCCAGTAGTATAAGGGCAGGGGCGGAAAAACTGTTTTTT
-	TRBJ1-4	few	16	TRBV5-6	CASSSRGRATNEKLFF	TGTGCCAGCAGCTCCCGCGGAAGAGCAACTAATGAAAAACTGTTTTTT
-	TRBJ2-2	many	13	TRBV18	CASSPLDTGELFF	TGTGCCAGCTCACCATTAGACACCGGGGAGCTGTTTTTT
-	TRBJ1-2	-	16	TRBV7-9	CASSVDGPIRAAGYTF	TGTGCCAGCAGCGTAGACGGACCCATTCGGGCGGCCGGCTACACCTTC
-	TRBJ2-5	-	14	TRBV6-5	CASSTGGAAGAQYF	TGTGCCAGCAGTACAGGGGGCGCAGCGGGGGCCCAGTACTTC
-	TRBJ2-1	-	14	TRBV7-2	CASSLYRTSNEQFF	TGTGCCAGCAGCTTATATCGGACATCAAATGAGCAGTTCTTC
-	TRBJ1-5	-	12	TRBV19	CASSISRQPQHF	TGTGCCAGTAGTATTAGCCGTCAGCCCCAGCATTTT
-	TRBJ1-4	-	17	TRBV19	CASSIRTGFGTNEKLFF	TGTGCCAGTAGTATACGTACAGGGTTTGGGACTAATGAAAAACTGTTTTTT
-	TRBJ1-6	-	14	TRBV7-9	CASKREGDGSPLHF	TGTGCCAGCAAAAGGGAGGGGGACGGTTCACCCCTCCACTTT
-	TRBJ2-7	once	14	TRBV11-2	CASSSGTLSYEQYF	TGTGCCAGCAGCTCCGGGACACTCTCCTACGAGCAGTACTTC
-	TRBJ2-5	-	12	TRBV20-1	CSARLFQETQYF	TGCAGCGCTAGACTGTTCCAAGAGACCCAGTACTTC
TRBD2	TRBJ2-1	few	17	TRBV18	CASSPLTGGSSYNEQFF	TGTGCCAGCTCACCACTCACCGGCGGGAGCTCCTACAATGAGCAGTTCTTC
-	TRBJ2-2	-	14	TRBV4-1	CASSQGRVPGELFF	TGCGCCAGCAGCCAAGGTAGAGTCCCCGGGGAGCTGTTTTTT